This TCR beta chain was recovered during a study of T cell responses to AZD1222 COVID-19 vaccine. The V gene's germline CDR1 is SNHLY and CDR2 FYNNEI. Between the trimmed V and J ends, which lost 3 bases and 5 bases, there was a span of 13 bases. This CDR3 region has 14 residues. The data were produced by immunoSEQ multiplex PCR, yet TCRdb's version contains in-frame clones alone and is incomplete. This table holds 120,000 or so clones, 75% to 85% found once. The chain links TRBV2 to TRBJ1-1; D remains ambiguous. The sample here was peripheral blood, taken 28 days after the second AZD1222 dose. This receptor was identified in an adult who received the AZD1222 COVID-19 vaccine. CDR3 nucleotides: TGTGCCAGCAGTGATCTGTCGATGGGGACTGAAGCTTTCTTT. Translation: CASSDLSMGTEAFF.